This T cell receptor beta chain is drawn from a study of T cells in women clearing cervical HPV infection listed by TCRdb under 2018. Study-level background: The cases were roughly 25 women with histologically confirmed HPV16-related CIN3 or worse, and 2 of these cases were invasive cancers. Controls were around 25 women whose single incident HPV16 infection cleared within 12 months without precancer or cancer developing. Blood from cases was drawn at the visit where the lesion was first identified, while blood from controls was drawn once the infection was no longer detected. Among cases, blood sampling came a median of roughly 150 days after lesion detection, with an interquartile range of about 80 to 230 days. Since HLA typing was available for only a few women, HLA type could not be ruled out as a confounder. The exploratory proof-of-principle case-control study was nested within the Guanacaste HPV Natural History Study in Costa Rica and compared TCR repertoires across cervical HPV16 outcomes. Cases and controls were matched on year of sample collection and on age within five years. Median age was about 30 years in cases versus just over 37 in controls, and baseline characteristics did not differ significantly. The parent cohort enrolled 10,049 women aged 18 or older in Guanacaste, Costa Rica, in about 1992 to 1994 and followed the women for around seven years. Quality controls consisted of five blinded duplicates per group, for a total of about 60 samples made up of 50 participants and ten or so replicates.

Study-wide conclusions, independent of this receptor: TCR repertoire richness was significantly higher in CIN3+ cases than in controls across sequencing depths, while evenness did not differ. Because T-cell numbers per sample were unknown, differences in richness could reflect varying T-cell content rather than repertoire biology. The cross-sectional design could not show whether the associations came before the infection or were a result of it, and neither effector/memory subsets nor HPV-specific T cells were isolated. Random forest classifiers that combined richness and V gene abundances separated cases from controls with an estimated AUC of 0.83. Lower TRBV6-7 relative abundance was observed in cases than in controls (roughly 0.12% versus 0.15%; Bonferroni P = 0.0008).

TCR beta CDR3 regions were amplified by multiplex PCR from an average of roughly 1,200 ng genomic DNA per sample using the immunoSEQ assay. Primer bias was corrected in the assay by using a complete synthetic TCR repertoire to establish an amplification baseline. Amplicons were sequenced on the Illumina platform. The study's processing was this. Sequences were error-corrected by clustering with frequency ratios and a modified nearest-neighbor algorithm and were then analyzed in the immunoSEQ Analyzer with IMGT gene definitions. At each rarefaction depth, TCR richness and evenness were averaged across 20 rarefaction repeats, and any sample with fewer sequences than the depth was left out. Wilcoxon rank sum tests with FDR correction were used to compare relative abundances of V, D and J genes between the groups. In the blinded duplicates, the intraclass correlation was approximately 96% for TCR richness and averaged about 80% across 65 to 75 gene segments. The table comes from immuneACCESS by way of TCRdb, which keeps in-frame sequences with V and J called. Part of the clones is missing from these tables; in studies checked, under half for an unresolved V gene and the rest for unknown reasons. V and J calls and clone size are copied from that table; D and trimming were computed from the DNA. For this sample, the table gives about 24,000 clones. The ten largest clonotypes hold approximately 5.5% of the sample.

Every participant had a single incident cervical HPV16 infection, and prevalent HPV16 infections were excluded. Cervical HPV DNA was detected by MY09/MY11 PCR and genotyped by dot-blot hybridization. Approximately 16 mL of heparinized blood were centrifuged, and the buffy coat was split into aliquots, frozen at -30 degrees C, and then kept at -80 degrees C. Genomic DNA was extracted from buffy coat specimens using QIAGEN kits. Details on this clone: Its antigen specificity is not known. The read ends 3 residues early relative to the CDR3; the germline J gene fills the gap.

Trimming costs V 5 bases and J 0 bases, and their ends lie 7 bases apart. CDR1 is given as DFQATT and CDR2 as SNEGSKA, both from the germline V gene (reference sequence). Taken from cysteine to phenylalanine, the CDR3 has 12 residues. The CDR3 was read in part: 27 bases, with the frame set at base 1. Recombination joined TRBV20-1 with TRBJ1-1, with an unclear D gene assignment. The receptor comes from a woman aged 18-70 years with a cervical HPV16 infection that either progressed to CIN3+ or cleared (not recorded which). The sample taken for sequencing was blood buffy coat. The DNA read from the CDR3 is TGCAGTGCTGAGAGGGTGAACACTGAA. It specifies CSAERVNTE. The whole CDR3 reads CSAERVNTEAFF.